This is a list of T cell receptor beta chains from one sample in a study of T cell repertoires in cytomegalovirus infection. TCRdb processed the reads anew with MiXCR; each CDR3 protein has one entry. The data hold approximately 400,000 distinct CDR3 sequences, with under 40% observed a single time. Sequenced input: PBMCs. Receptors originate from a human donor in good health (CMV status not recorded). Some clones in this sample may be carry-over from other donors' samples. CDR3s include the opening cysteine and the closing phenylalanine or tryptophan. A D gene is named only where the DNA matches it firmly. Rows may omit the clone size; those that give it use once, few, many or a size class.

TRBJ1-3	once	-	TRBV7-9	TGTGCCAGCCACCCTCGGGGGACAAACTCTGGAAACACCATATATTTT	CASHPRGTNSGNTIYF
TRBJ2-3	few	TRBD2	TRBV27	TGTGCCAGCAGAACCAGGACTAGCGGGGGTTCAGATACGCAGTATTTT	CASRTRTSGGSDTQYF
TRBJ1-5	-	-	TRBV2	TGTGCCAGCAGTGACAGGATCAATCAGCCCCAGCATTTT	CASSDRINQPQHF
TRBJ1-6	-	-	TRBV7-6	TGTGACAGCAGCGTAGCGCCGGAGACACCTAATTCACCCCTCCGCTTT	CDSSVAPETPNSPLRF
TRBJ2-6	-	-	TRBV19	TGTGCCAGTCTAGACGGGGGGCCTGGGGCCAACGTCCTGACTTTC	CASLDGGPGANVLTF
TRBJ2-5	few	TRBD2	TRBV5-1	TGCGCCAGCAGCTTCCTAGCGGGGAAAGAGACCCAGTACTTC	CASSFLAGKETQYF
TRBJ2-5	-	TRBD2	TRBV2	TGTGCCAGCAGTGAAGGGCGGGGGGGCCGAGAGACCCAGTACTTC	CASSEGRGGRETQYF
TRBJ1-1	-	-	TRBV6-6	TGTGCCAGCCCCGGTAGCGGGGGGCGGAACACTGAAGCTTTCTTT	CASPGSGGRNTEAFF
TRBJ2-7	-	TRBD1	TRBV14	TGTGCCAGCAGCCAACCGGGACAGAGTCCCTACGAGCAGTACTTC	CASSQPGQSPYEQYF
TRBJ1-4	few	-	TRBV6-1	TGTGCCAGCAGTGCGATAGGGGTTGAAAAACTGTTTTTT	CASSAIGVEKLFF
TRBJ2-5	-	TRBD2	TRBV28	TGTGCCAGCACCTCGACTAGCGGGGGACAAGAGACCCAGTACTTC	CASTSTSGGQETQYF
TRBJ2-3	few	TRBD1	TRBV6-2/TRBV6-3	TGTGCCAGCAGCAGGGACAGGGTCTTGTATACGCAGTATTTT	CASSRDRVLYTQYF
TRBJ2-1	-	TRBD2	TRBV6-2/TRBV6-3	TGTGCCAGCAGTGGCGGGACTAGAAATCTCGATGAGCAGTTCTTC	CASSGGTRNLDEQFF
TRBJ2-1	many	-	TRBV6-1	TGTGCCAGCAGTGACCCGGGACGGAGGAATGAGCAGTTCTTC	CASSDPGRRNEQFF
TRBJ1-6	-	-	TRBV20-1	TGCAGTGCCAGGATAGTGGGGGATAATTCACCCCTCCACTTT	CSARIVGDNSPLHF
TRBJ2-7	few	-	TRBV4-1	TGCGCCAGCAGCCAAGATTTCGCAGGGGACTACGAGCAGTACTTC	CASSQDFAGDYEQYF
TRBJ1-5	-	-	TRBV20-1	TGCAGTGCTAGGAGTCCGCAGTATAGCAATCAGCCCCAGCATTTT	CSARSPQYSNQPQHF
TRBJ1-1	-	-	TRBV10-3	TGTGCCATCAGTGAGTCGACCAGGAGAGAAGCTTTCTTT	CAISESTRREAFF
TRBJ1-2	-	-	TRBV5-5	TGTGCCAGCAGCTCGGACATCATCGGCTACACCTTC	CASSSDIIGYTF
TRBJ2-7	-	-	TRBV14	TGTGCCAGCAGCCCCAAAGGAAGGGGCGAATCATCCTACGAGCAGTACTTC	CASSPKGRGESSYEQYF
TRBJ1-2	-	-	TRBV6-2/TRBV6-3	TGTGCCAGCAGTTACCGGGACCCAGGCTACACCTTC	CASSYRDPGYTF
TRBJ1-1	many	-	TRBV28	TGTGCCAGCCCCCCCCGGACCGGGGGGAACACTGAAGCTTTCTTT	CASPPRTGGNTEAFF
TRBJ2-1	-	-	TRBV5-1	TGCGCCAGCAGCTTGGGACCCGGGGTACCCATCTACAATGAGCAGTTCTTC	CASSLGPGVPIYNEQFF
TRBJ2-3	-	-	TRBV6-8	TGTGCCAGCAGATCCCCGGGCTCCAAGTTGACGCAGTATTTT	CASRSPGSKLTQYF
TRBJ2-1	few	-	TRBV7-8	TGTGCCAGCAGCTTAGAGGAGGTGTACAATGAGCAGTTCTTC	CASSLEEVYNEQFF
TRBJ2-7	few	TRBD2	TRBV7-2	TGTGCCAGCAGACCTAGCGGGGGAGGTTACGAGCAGTACTTC	CASRPSGGGYEQYF
TRBJ1-6	-	-	TRBV20-1	TGCAGTGCTAGAGTAGGGGTTAATTCACCCCTCCACTTT	CSARVGVNSPLHF
TRBJ2-3	-	-	TRBV10-2	TGCGCCAGCAGTATTTCAGATACGCAGTATTTT	CASSISDTQYF
TRBJ2-1	-	TRBD2	TRBV4-2	TGTGCCAGCAGCCAATCAGGGACTAGCGGGGTCCATGAGCAGTTCTTC	CASSQSGTSGVHEQFF
TRBJ2-7	many	-	TRBV12-3/TRBV12-4	TGTGCCAGCAGTTTACAGGCTAGCCGAGGGGACGAGCAGTACTTC	CASSLQASRGDEQYF
TRBJ2-7	-	-	TRBV5-1	TGCGCCAGCAGCTCCGAGGGGGGCCGGATTTACGAGCAGTACTTC	CASSSEGGRIYEQYF
TRBJ2-5	few	TRBD1	TRBV19	TGTGCCACAGGGGACAGGGGCCAAGAGACCCAGTACTTC	CATGDRGQETQYF